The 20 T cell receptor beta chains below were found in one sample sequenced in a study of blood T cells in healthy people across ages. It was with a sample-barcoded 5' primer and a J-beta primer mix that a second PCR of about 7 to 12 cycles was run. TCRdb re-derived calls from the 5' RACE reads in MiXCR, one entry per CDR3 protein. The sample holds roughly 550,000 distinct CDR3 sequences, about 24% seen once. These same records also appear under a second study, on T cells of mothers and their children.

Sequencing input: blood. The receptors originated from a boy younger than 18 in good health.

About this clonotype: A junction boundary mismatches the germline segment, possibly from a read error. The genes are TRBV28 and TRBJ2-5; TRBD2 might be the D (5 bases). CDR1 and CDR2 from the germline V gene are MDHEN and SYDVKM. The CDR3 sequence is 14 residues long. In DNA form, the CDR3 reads TGTGCCAGCAGTTTTAGAGGGTCCCAAGAGCCCCAGTACTTC. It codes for CASSFRGSQEPQYF.

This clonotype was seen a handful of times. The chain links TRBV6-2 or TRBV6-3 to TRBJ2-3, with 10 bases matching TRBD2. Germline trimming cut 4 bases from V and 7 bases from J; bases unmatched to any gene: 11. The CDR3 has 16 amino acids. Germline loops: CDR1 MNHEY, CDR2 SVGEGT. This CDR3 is CASSSDRTSGFYTQYF. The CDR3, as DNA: TGTGCCAGCAGTTCGGATCGGACTAGCGGCTTTTATACGCAGTATTTT.

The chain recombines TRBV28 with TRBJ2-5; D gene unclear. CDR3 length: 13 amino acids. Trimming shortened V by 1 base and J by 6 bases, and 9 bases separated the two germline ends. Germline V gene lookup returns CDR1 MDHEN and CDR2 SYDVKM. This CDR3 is CASSLFSSKTQYF. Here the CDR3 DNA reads TGTGCCAGCAGTTTATTCTCCAGTAAGACCCAGTACTTC.

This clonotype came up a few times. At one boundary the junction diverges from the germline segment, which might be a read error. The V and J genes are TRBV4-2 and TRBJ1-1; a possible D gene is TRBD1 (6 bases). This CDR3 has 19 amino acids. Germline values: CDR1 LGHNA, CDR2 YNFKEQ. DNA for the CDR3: TGTGCCAGCAGCCAAGTAAAGGCAGGGGACGCCCTCATGAACACTGAAGCTTCCTTT. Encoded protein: CASSQVKAGDALMNTEASF.

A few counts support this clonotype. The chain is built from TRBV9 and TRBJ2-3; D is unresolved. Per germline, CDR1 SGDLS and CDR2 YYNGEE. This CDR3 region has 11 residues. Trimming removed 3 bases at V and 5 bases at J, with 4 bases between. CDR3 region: CASSEGDTQYF. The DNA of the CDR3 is TGTGCCAGCAGCGAAGGAGATACGCAGTATTTT.

The DNA of the CDR3 is TGTGCCAGCCCAGGTCGGAACACTGAAGCTTTCTTT. Amino acids: CASPGRNTEAFF. V usage is TRBV28 and J usage is TRBJ1-1; no clear D gene. V lost 8 bases to trimming and J lost 1 base, with 8 bases between them. The CDR3 has 12 amino acids. Germline lookup yields CDR1 MDHEN and CDR2 SYDVKM.

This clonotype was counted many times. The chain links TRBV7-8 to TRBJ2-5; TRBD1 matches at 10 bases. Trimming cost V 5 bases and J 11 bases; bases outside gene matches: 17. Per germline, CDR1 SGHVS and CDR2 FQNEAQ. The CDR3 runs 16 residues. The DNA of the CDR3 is TGTGCCAGCAGCCTAGACCGGGACAGGGGAACAAGGGAGCAGTACTTC. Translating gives CASSLDRDRGTREQYF. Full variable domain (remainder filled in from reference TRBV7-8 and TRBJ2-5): GAGVSQSPRYKVAKRGQDVALRCDPISGHVSLFWYQQALGQGPEFLTYFQNEAQLDKSGLPSDRFFAERPEGSVSTLKIQRTQQEDSAVYLCASSLDRDRGTREQYFGPGTRLLVL.

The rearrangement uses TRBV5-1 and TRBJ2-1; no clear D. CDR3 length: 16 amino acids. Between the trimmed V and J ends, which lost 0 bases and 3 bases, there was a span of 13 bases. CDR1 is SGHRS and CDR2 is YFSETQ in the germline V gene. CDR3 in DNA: TGCGCCAGCAGCTTGGTCGCCGGTATGATCTACAATGAGCAGTTCTTC. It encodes CASSLVAGMIYNEQFF.

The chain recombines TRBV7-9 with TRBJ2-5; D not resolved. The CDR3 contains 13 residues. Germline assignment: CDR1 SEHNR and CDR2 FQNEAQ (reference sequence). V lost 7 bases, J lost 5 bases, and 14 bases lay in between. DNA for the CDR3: TGTGCCAGCACGCACGCAGCCGGGGAGACCCAGTACTTC. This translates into CASTHAAGETQYF.

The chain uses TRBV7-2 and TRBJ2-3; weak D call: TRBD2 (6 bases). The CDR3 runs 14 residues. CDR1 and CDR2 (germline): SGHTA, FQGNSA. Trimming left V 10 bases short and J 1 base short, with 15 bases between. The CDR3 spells CATSASARTDTQYF. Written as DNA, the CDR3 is TGTGCCACGTCAGCTAGCGCACGCACAGATACGCAGTATTTT.

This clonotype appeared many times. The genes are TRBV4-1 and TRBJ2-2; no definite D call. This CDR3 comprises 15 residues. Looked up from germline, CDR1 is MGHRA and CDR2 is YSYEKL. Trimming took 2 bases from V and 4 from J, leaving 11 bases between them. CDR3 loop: CASSQSYLPTGELFF. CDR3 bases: TGCGCCAGCAGCCAATCCTACCTCCCCACCGGGGAGCTGTTTTTT.

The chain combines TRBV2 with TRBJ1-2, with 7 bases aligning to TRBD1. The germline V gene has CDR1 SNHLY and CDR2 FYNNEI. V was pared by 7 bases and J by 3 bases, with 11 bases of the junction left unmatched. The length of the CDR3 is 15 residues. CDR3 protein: CASTVPGQNHYGYTF. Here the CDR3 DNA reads TGTGCCAGCACCGTACCGGGACAGAACCACTATGGCTACACCTTC.

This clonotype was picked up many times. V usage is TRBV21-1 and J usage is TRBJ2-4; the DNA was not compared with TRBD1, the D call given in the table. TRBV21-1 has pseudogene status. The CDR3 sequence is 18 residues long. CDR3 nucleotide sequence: TGTGCCAGCAGAATAAAACCGGGACAGCGTATAGCCAAAAACATTCAGTACTTC. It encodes CASRIKPGQRIAKNIQYF.

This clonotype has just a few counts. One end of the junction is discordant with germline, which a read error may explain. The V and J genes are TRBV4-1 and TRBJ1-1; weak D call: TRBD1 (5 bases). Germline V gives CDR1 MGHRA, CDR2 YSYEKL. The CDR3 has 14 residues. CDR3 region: CASTRGGGNTEALF. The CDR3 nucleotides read TGCGCCAGCACACGGGGCGGAGGAAACACTGAAGCTCTCTTT.

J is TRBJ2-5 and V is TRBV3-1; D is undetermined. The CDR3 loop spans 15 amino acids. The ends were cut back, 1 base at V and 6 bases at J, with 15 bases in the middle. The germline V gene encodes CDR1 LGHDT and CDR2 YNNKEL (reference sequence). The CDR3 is CASSQASADWKTQYF. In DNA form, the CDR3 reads TGTGCCAGCAGCCAAGCGTCGGCGGATTGGAAGACCCAGTACTTC.

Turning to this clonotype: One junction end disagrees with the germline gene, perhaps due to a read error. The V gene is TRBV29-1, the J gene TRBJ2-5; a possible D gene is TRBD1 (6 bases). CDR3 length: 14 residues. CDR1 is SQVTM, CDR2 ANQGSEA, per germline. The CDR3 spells CSPCPGAPYNEQLF. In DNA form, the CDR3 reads TGCAGCCCCTGCCCAGGGGCCCCCTACAATGAGCAGCTCTTC.

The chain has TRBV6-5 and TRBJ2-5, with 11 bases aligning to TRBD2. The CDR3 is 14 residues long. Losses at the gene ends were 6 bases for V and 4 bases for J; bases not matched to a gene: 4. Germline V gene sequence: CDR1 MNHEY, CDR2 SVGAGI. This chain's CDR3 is CASSPTSGVETQYF. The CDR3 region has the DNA TGTGCCAGCAGCCCGACTAGCGGGGTAGAGACCCAGTACTTC.

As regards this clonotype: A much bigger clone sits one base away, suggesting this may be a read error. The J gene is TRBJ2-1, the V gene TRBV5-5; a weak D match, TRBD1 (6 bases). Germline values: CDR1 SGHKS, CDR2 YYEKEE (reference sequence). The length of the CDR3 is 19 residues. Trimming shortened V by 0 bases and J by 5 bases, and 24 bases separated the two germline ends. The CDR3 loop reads CASSLAGTNLVGIHNEQFF. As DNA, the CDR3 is TGTGCCAGCAGCTTGGCCGGGACAAACTTAGTGGGGATCCACAATGAGCAGTTCTTC.

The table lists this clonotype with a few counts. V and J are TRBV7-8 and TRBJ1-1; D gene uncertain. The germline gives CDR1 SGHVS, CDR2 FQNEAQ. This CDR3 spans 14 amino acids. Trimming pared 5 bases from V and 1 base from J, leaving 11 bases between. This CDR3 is CASSLRWPNTEAFF. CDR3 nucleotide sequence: TGTGCCAGCAGCCTTAGATGGCCGAACACTGAAGCTTTCTTT.

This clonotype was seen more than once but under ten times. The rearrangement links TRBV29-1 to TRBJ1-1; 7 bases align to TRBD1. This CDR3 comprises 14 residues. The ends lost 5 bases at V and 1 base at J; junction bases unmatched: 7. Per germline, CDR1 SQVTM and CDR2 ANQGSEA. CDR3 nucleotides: TGCAGCGTTCTCTGGACAGGTGGGAACACTGAAGCTTTCTTT. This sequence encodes CSVLWTGGNTEAFF.